These 28 T cell receptor beta chains were sequenced from one sample in a study of PD-1 blockade in mismatch repair-deficient tumors. Profiled with immunoSEQ multiplex PCR; TCRdb holds only in-frame clones, not every one. The data show 100,000 or so clones, about 79% seen once. The sequences come from peripheral blood, collected roughly 36 weeks after starting pembrolizumab. The receptors were sampled from an adult with mismatch repair-deficient cancer.

V is TRBV4-3 and J is TRBJ1-4, with unresolved D. In germline, CDR1 is LGHNA, CDR2 YSLEER. CDR3 length: 15 residues. Trimming stripped 0 bases from V and 8 bases from J, with 13 bases between. The CDR3 region has the DNA TGCGCCAGCAGCCAAGAAAAATTGGACTACGAAAAACTGTTTTTT. Translating it yields CASSQEKLDYEKLFF.

The V gene is TRBV7-3, the J gene TRBJ2-3; unclear D gene. Between the trimmed V and J ends, which lost 5 bases and 1 base, there was a span of 10 bases. CDR3 size: 14 residues. Germline V gene lookup returns CDR1 SGHTA and CDR2 FQGTGA. The CDR3 protein is CASSPGPRTDTQYF. CDR3 DNA sequence: TGTGCCAGCAGCCCGGGCCCCCGCACAGATACGCAGTATTTT.

This clone was recorded once. The chain is built from TRBV29-1 and TRBJ1-1; D may be TRBD1 (6 bases). V was clipped by 5 bases and J by 11 bases, with 30 bases between them. The CDR3 length is 16 residues. Germline CDR1 and CDR2: SQVTM and ANQGSEA. CDR3: CSVSKGLDSGLVSAFF. The CDR3 DNA is TGCAGCGTTTCAAAGGGCCTGGACAGCGGTTTGGTTTCGGCTTTCTTT.

This rearrangement joins TRBV10-3 to TRBJ1-1, with a possible D match to TRBD1 (5 bases). CDR1 is ENHRY and CDR2 is SYGVKD in the germline V gene. With 4 bases removed from V and 5 bases from J, the gap between germline ends came to 14 bases. The CDR3 consists of 14 residues. In nucleotides, the CDR3 is TGTGCCATCAGTGCAGGAGGGGTGGGGACTGAAGCTTTCTTT. Residues: CAISAGGVGTEAFF.

The CDR3 loop is CAWSGPNYGYTF. CDR3 nucleotides: TGTGCCTGGAGTGGGCCAAACTATGGCTACACCTTC. V usage is TRBV30 and J usage is TRBJ1-2; the D is unclear. With 1 base removed from V and 2 bases from J, the gap between germline ends came to 5 bases. CDR1 and CDR2 from the germline V gene are GTSNPN and SVGIG (reference sequence). The CDR3 contains 12 residues.

The CDR3 here is CASSLTPSGRTGELFF. CDR3 nucleotides: TGTGCCAGCAGCTTAACTCCCAGCGGGAGAACCGGGGAGCTGTTTTTT. This chain joins TRBV7-3 and TRBJ2-2; 8 bases are a match to TRBD2. The germline CDR1 and CDR2 sequences are SGHTA and FQGTGA. There are 16 residues in the CDR3. The ends lost 0 bases at V and 5 bases at J; junction bases unmatched: 5.

The chain recombines TRBV4-3 with TRBJ1-2; D remains unclear. The V gene's germline CDR1 is LGHNA and CDR2 YSLEER. CDR3 length: 14 amino acids. Trimming took off 0 bases at V and 2 bases at J, with 7 bases between the two ends. The CDR3 protein is CASSQDRRNYGYTF. CDR3 bases: TGCGCCAGCAGCCAAGATCGGCGGAACTATGGCTACACCTTC.

This clone was detected a few times. The chain is built from TRBV4-1 and TRBJ2-7; 8 bases agree with TRBD2. The junction had 5 bases not matched to a gene; V was cut back by 2 bases and J by 2 bases. The CDR3 runs to 15 residues. Germline V gene data show CDR1 as MGHRA and CDR2 as YSYEKL. The CDR3 DNA reads as TGCGCCAGCAGCCAATCATCCGGGGGGGCCTACGAGCAGTACTTC. This translates into CASSQSSGGAYEQYF.

V and J are TRBV7-3 and TRBJ2-1, with TRBD2 matching over 8 bases. V dropped 5 bases and J dropped 0; count of bases not matched to a gene: 6. This CDR3 contains 16 residues. The germline V gene encodes CDR1 SGHTA and CDR2 FQGTGA. The CDR3 nucleotides read TGTGCCAGCAGCCTCCTCGGGGGGGGCTCCTACAATGAGCAGTTCTTC. Translation: CASSLLGGGSYNEQFF.

The chain couples TRBV15 to TRBJ2-1; 8 nucleotides align to TRBD2. The junction had 8 bases not matched to a gene; V was cut back by 0 bases and J by 7 bases. This CDR3 is 16 amino acids long. Germline CDR1 LNHNV, CDR2 YYDKDF (reference sequence). The CDR3 nucleotides read TGTGCCACCAGCAGAGATAGGAGCGGGAGTCGAAATGAGCAGTTCTTC. Translated: CATSRDRSGSRNEQFF.

CDR3: CASSYSASSYEQYF. The CDR3 DNA reads TGTGCCAGCAGTTACTCAGCGAGCTCCTACGAGCAGTACTTC. The chain couples TRBV6-5 to TRBJ2-7; D is unclear. Germline V CDR1 and CDR2: MNHEY, SVGAGI. The CDR3 totals 14 residues. Trimming left V 0 bases short and J 0 bases short, with 6 bases between.

This clone was recorded only once. This chain links TRBV29-1 with TRBJ2-7, with 9 positions matching TRBD2. The V and J ends lost 4 bases and 6 bases, in that order; junction bases with no gene match: 10. The germline CDR1 and CDR2 sequences are SQVTM and ANQGSEA. The CDR3 consists of 14 residues. The CDR3 protein is CSVGGVAGVFEQYF. The DNA for the CDR3 is TGCAGCGTTGGGGGGGTAGCGGGAGTTTTCGAGCAGTACTTC.

This chain joins TRBV30 and TRBJ2-1, with 7 bases identical to TRBD2. The ends lost 4 bases at V and 8 bases at J; junction bases unmatched: 11. CDR3 length: 14 amino acids. Per the germline V gene, CDR1 is GTSNPN and CDR2 is SVGIG (reference sequence). CDR3 bases: TGTGCCTGGATAAGTAGCGGGCGCCGCTATGAGCAGTTCTTC. This codes for CAWISSGRRYEQFF.

V is TRBV27 and J is TRBJ2-1; 13 positions match TRBD2. The CDR3 consists of 15 residues. Germline V gene data show CDR1 as MNHEY and CDR2 as SMNVEV (reference sequence). V gave up 5 bases and J gave up 6 bases; unmatched junction bases: 4. The CDR3 coding sequence is TGTGCCAGCAGTATTTGGACTAGCGGGAGCAATGAGCAGTTCTTC. Amino acid sequence: CASSIWTSGSNEQFF.

In this sample, this clone turned up once. This sequence joins TRBV6-5 and TRBJ2-7; 7 nucleotides agree with TRBD1. The V gene's germline CDR1 is MNHEY and CDR2 SVGAGI. The V gene end was trimmed by 6 bases and the J gene end by 7 bases; junction bases not matched to a gene: 12. The CDR3 consists of 14 residues. This CDR3 reads CASSYRGPGLEQYF. The CDR3 DNA follows: TGTGCCAGCAGCTACAGGGGACCGGGCCTGGAGCAGTACTTC.

This clone appeared a single time. The V call is TRBV7-9, the J call TRBJ2-5; D not resolved. This CDR3 is 14 amino acids long. Trimming removed 5 bases at V and 1 base at J, with 11 bases between. Germline values: CDR1 SEHNR, CDR2 FQNEAQ (reference sequence). The CDR3 is CASSLKSVQETQYF. CDR3 in DNA: TGTGCCAGCAGCCTCAAGTCAGTCCAAGAGACCCAGTACTTC.

CDR3 in DNA: TGTGCCAGCAGCCCCTTGGGTGGGACAGGGGGTACCTACGAGCAGTACTTC. Protein sequence: CASSPLGGTGGTYEQYF. The rearrangement joins TRBV5-6 to TRBJ2-7; 11 bases line up with TRBD1. The length of the CDR3 is 17 residues. V lost 4 bases and J lost 2; bases outside the gene matches: 11. The germline V gene encodes CDR1 SGHDT and CDR2 YYEEEE.

The rearrangement links TRBV10-3 to TRBJ1-2; 7 bases agree with TRBD1. CDR3 length: 15 residues. V lost 3 bases, J lost 5 bases, and 9 bases stayed unmatched. Germline CDR1 reads ENHRY; CDR2 reads SYGVKD. CDR3 in DNA: TGTGCCATCAGTGATTACTTAGAACAGGGGTATGGCTACACCTTC. This codes for CAISDYLEQGYGYTF.

V is TRBV29-1 and J is TRBJ1-1; TRBD1 matches 7 bases. V shed 5 bases, J shed 10 bases, and the junction held 10 bases outside the gene matches. Germline lookup yields CDR1 SQVTM and CDR2 ANQGSEA. CDR3 length: 12 residues. The CDR3 spells CSVRQGESGAFF. The CDR3 coding sequence is TGCAGCGTTCGACAGGGAGAATCAGGAGCTTTCTTT.

The chain employs TRBV29-1 and TRBJ2-5; 8 bases line up with TRBD2. The CDR3 length is 15 residues. V was clipped by 1 base and J by 3 bases; unmatched bases: 7. Per germline, CDR1 SQVTM and CDR2 ANQGSEA. CDR3 nucleotide sequence: TGCAGCGTTGAAGCCCAGCTAGCGGGCGAAGAGACCCAGTACTTC. This gives the protein CSVEAQLAGEETQYF.

CDR3 sequence (DNA): TGCAGCGTTTATAGCGGGTCAAGGGCCTACGAGCAGTACTTC. Its translation is CSVYSGSRAYEQYF. The gene calls are TRBV29-1 and TRBJ2-7; 7 nucleotides line up with TRBD2. With 5 bases clipped from V and 2 bases from J, the junction kept 9 bases outside the gene matches. The V gene's germline CDR1 is SQVTM and CDR2 ANQGSEA. The CDR3 runs 14 residues.

V and J are TRBV7-3 and TRBJ1-2, with TRBD1 matching over 7 bases. Per germline, CDR1 SGHTA and CDR2 FQGTGA. J lost 10 bases, V lost 5 bases, and 10 bases had no gene match. The CDR3 spans 13 residues. This chain's CDR3 is CASSTRTGYVYTF. The CDR3 region has the DNA TGTGCCAGCAGCACCCGGACAGGTTACGTCTACACCTTC.

The chain is built from TRBV7-9 and TRBJ2-7; 10 bases agree with TRBD2. Germline CDR1 SEHNR, CDR2 FQNEAQ (reference sequence). J was trimmed by 2 bases and V by 1 base; bases with no gene match: 2. The CDR3 extends over 15 amino acids. In DNA form, the CDR3 reads TGTGCCAGCAGCTTAGTTAGCGGGAGGACCTACGAGCAGTACTTC. Protein sequence: CASSLVSGRTYEQYF.

The rearrangement joins TRBV6-5 to TRBJ2-3, with D uncertain. The CDR3 is 11 residues long. Germline V gene sequence: CDR1 MNHEY, CDR2 SVGAGI. Trimming pared 7 bases from V and 8 bases from J, leaving 10 bases between. Here the CDR3 DNA reads TGTGCCAGCACTGGGGTCCGTACGCAGTATTTT. Its protein product is CASTGVRTQYF.

The CDR3 DNA sequence: TGCGCCAGCAGCTTGGGTACAGCCCGGGGTGAGACCCAGTACTTC. It translates to CASSLGTARGETQYF. The rearrangement links TRBV5-1 to TRBJ2-5; possible D gene TRBD2, 5 bases. CDR1 is SGHRS and CDR2 is YFSETQ in the germline V gene. The V end was cut by 0 bases, the J end by 5 bases, with 14 bases between. This CDR3 contains 15 residues.

This sequence joins TRBV29-1 and TRBJ2-7, with D possibly TRBD1 on 5 matching bases. There are 13 residues in the CDR3. V was trimmed by 0 bases and J by 2 bases, leaving 8 bases between them. Per germline, CDR1 SQVTM and CDR2 ANQGSEA. The CDR3 DNA follows: TGCAGCGTTGAAGACAGGGAAACCTACGAGCAGTACTTC. Its translation is CSVEDRETYEQYF.

The CDR3 DNA is TGTGCCAGCAGTTACTCGGGCGCGAATGAGCAGTTCTTC. It specifies CASSYSGANEQFF. The chain employs TRBV6-5 and TRBJ2-1; D is unclear. The V gene lost 0 bases and the J gene lost 7 bases, with 7 bases spanning the gap. Germline CDR1 is MNHEY and CDR2 is SVGAGI. The CDR3 covers 13 residues.

This chain connects TRBV19 to TRBJ1-1; D gene ambiguous. V lost 3 bases to trimming and J lost 0 bases, with 11 bases between them. The CDR3 covers 15 residues. In germline, CDR1 is LNHDA, CDR2 SQIVND (reference sequence). As DNA, the CDR3 is TGTGCCAGTAGTATGTATACACAAATGAACACTGAAGCTTTCTTT. Translating gives CASSMYTQMNTEAFF. Filled out from reference TRBV19 and TRBJ1-1, the complete variable domain reads DGGITQSPKYLFRKEGQNVTLSCEQNLNHDAMYWYRQDPGQGLRLIYYSQIVNDFQKGDIAEGYSVSREKKESFPLTVTSAQKNPTAFYLCASSMYTQMNTEAFFGQGTRLTVV.